Sequencing of this TCR beta chain was carried out in a study of blood T cell repertoires in COVID-19. Clones were sequenced by immunoSEQ multiplex PCR, and TCRdb holds only the in-frame ones, with some missing. The sample has 200,000 to 250,000 clones; approximately 90% are singletons. The CDR3 consists of 16 residues. Germline V CDR1 and CDR2: SQVTM, ANQGSEA. V lost 7 bases, J lost 2 bases, and 16 bases stayed unmatched. This receptor was identified in a man in his late teens or twenties with acute COVID-19. The chain employs TRBV29-1 and TRBJ2-7; the match to TRBD1 covers 8 bases. The sequencing input was PBMCs or T cells enriched from blood (not recorded which). The CDR3 protein is CSAGGRGPENPYEQYF. Written as DNA, the CDR3 is TGCAGCGCCGGAGGCAGGGGGCCTGAGAATCCCTACGAGCAGTACTTC.